These T cell receptor beta chains were read from a single sample in a study of OX40 agonist ivuxolimab in advanced cancers. Profiled with immunoSEQ multiplex PCR; TCRdb holds only in-frame clones, not every one. The sample yields around 80,000 clones, around 85% seen once. The specimen comprised CD4+ or CD8+ T cells sorted from blood, sampled in a trial of the OX40 agonist ivuxolimab. The receptor set was obtained from an adult with an advanced solid tumor such as melanoma, head and neck, liver or kidney cancer. CDR3s include the opening cysteine and the closing phenylalanine or tryptophan. A D gene is named only where the DNA matches it firmly. For some rows the clone size is stated as once, few or many, or as a class when expanded; others skip it.

>TRBJ2-1|TRBV4-1|-|TRBD1
CASSPGQGSYNEQFF
TGCGCCAGCAGCCCGGGACAGGGCTCCTACAATGAGCAGTTCTTC
>TRBJ2-3|TRBV5-1|once|-
CASSLEVFGDTQYF
TGCGCCAGCAGCTTGGAAGTTTTTGGAGATACGCAGTATTTT
>TRBJ2-7|TRBV5-1|-|TRBD1
CASTGDRANEQYF
TGCGCCAGCACCGGGGACAGGGCCAACGAGCAGTACTTC
>TRBJ1-2|TRBV19|-|-
CASSMNRVGYGYTF
TGTGCCAGTAGTATGAACAGGGTGGGGTATGGCTACACCTTC
>TRBJ2-7|TRBV19|-|-
CASSSQGSVSYEQYF
TGTGCCAGTAGTAGTCAGGGTTCCGTCTCCTACGAGCAGTACTTC
>TRBJ1-1|TRBV28|-|-
CASSFTALRAFF
TGTGCCAGCAGTTTCACAGCTCTGAGAGCTTTCTTT
>TRBJ1-6|TRBV30|-|-
CASSAGRNSPLHF
TGTGCCTCATCGGCAGGGCGGAATTCACCCCTCCACTTT
>TRBJ2-2|TRBV5-5|-|TRBD1
CASSFQGVTGELFF
TGTGCCAGCAGCTTCCAGGGGGTGACCGGGGAGCTGTTTTTT
>TRBJ1-2|TRBV6-5|-|-
CASSRGGGYTF
TGTGCCAGCAGTAGGGGGGGCGGCTACACCTTC
>TRBJ1-1|TRBV27|-|-
CASSLSSDTEAFF
TGTGCCAGCAGTTTGAGTTCTGACACTGAAGCTTTCTTT
>TRBJ1-2|TRBV7-3|-|-
CASSSLGPTGSYGYTF
TGTGCCAGCAGCTCCCTGGGACCGACCGGTTCGTATGGCTACACCTTC
>TRBJ1-4|TRBV2|once|TRBD1
CASRLDRDEKLFF
TGTGCCAGCAGATTGGACAGGGATGAAAAACTGTTTTTT
>TRBJ2-5|TRBV7-9|-|-
CASSIDRGGETQYF
TGTGCCAGCAGCATAGACAGGGGAGGGGAGACCCAGTACTTC
>TRBJ1-2|TRBV6-5|once|-
CASSPGHLRSGYTF
TGTGCCAGCAGCCCGGGACATCTCAGGTCTGGCTACACCTTC
>TRBJ1-5|TRBV10-3|-|TRBD1
CATQQGGKQPQHF
TGTGCCACGCAACAGGGGGGTAAACAGCCCCAGCATTTT
>TRBJ1-1|TRBV6-1|-|-
CASSERDGVGRAFF
TGTGCCAGCAGCGAAAGAGACGGCGTGGGGAGAGCTTTCTTT
>TRBJ1-3|TRBV9|-|-
CASRAGISGNTIYF
TGTGCCAGCAGAGCAGGGATCTCTGGAAACACCATATATTTT
>TRBJ2-5|TRBV7-2|-|-
CASRPAGDETQYF
TGTGCCAGCAGACCCGCCGGGGACGAGACCCAGTACTTC
>TRBJ1-3|TRBV6-5|-|-
CASSYSQGLSGNTIYF
TGTGCCAGCAGTTACTCGCAGGGCCTCTCTGGAAACACCATATATTTT
>TRBJ1-2|TRBV19|-|TRBD1
CASLDRGNYGYTF
TGTGCCAGCCTTGACAGGGGTAACTATGGCTACACCTTC
>TRBJ2-7|TRBV7-2|-|-
CASSLVYEQYF
TGTGCCAGCAGCTTAGTCTACGAGCAGTACTTC
>TRBJ2-2|TRBV18|-|-
CASSGNRVKTGELFF
TGTGCCAGCTCCGGAAACAGGGTTAAGACCGGGGAGCTGTTTTTT
>TRBJ1-5|TRBV19|-|-
CASRWGMSSQPQHF
TGTGCCAGCCGATGGGGCATGAGCAGTCAGCCCCAGCATTTT
>TRBJ1-5|TRBV2|-|-
CASSVYGISNQPQHF
TGTGCCAGCAGTGTATACGGGATTAGCAATCAGCCCCAGCATTTT
>TRBJ2-1|TRBV5-6|-|TRBD1
CASSWDRAEQFF
TGTGCCAGCAGCTGGGACAGGGCCGAGCAGTTCTTC
>TRBJ1-4|TRBV28|-|-
CASRFSGPGVEKLFF
TGTGCCAGCAGGTTTTCCGGGCCTGGGGTCGAAAAACTGTTTTTT
>TRBJ1-1|TRBV7-9|-|-
CASSLVGGATEAFF
TGTGCCAGCAGCCTCGTGGGAGGGGCCACTGAAGCTTTCTTT
>TRBJ2-1|TRBV19|-|-
CASSKKRGDNSYNEQFF
TGTGCCAGTAGTAAGAAACGGGGCGATAACTCCTACAATGAGCAGTTCTTC
>TRBJ2-7|TRBV7-6|few|-
CASSLGVLGYEQYF
TGTGCCAGCAGCTTAGGTGTTCTGGGCTACGAGCAGTACTTC
>TRBJ1-1|TRBV6-1|few|-
CASTRQEISNTEAFF
TGTGCCAGCACCAGACAGGAAATATCGAACACTGAAGCTTTCTTT
>TRBJ2-3|TRBV7-9|-|TRBD1
CASSFCRGPFCDTQYF
TGTGCCAGCAGCTTCTGTAGGGGGCCGTTTTGTGATACGCAGTATTTT
>TRBJ2-5|TRBV2|-|-
CASSPDYQETQYF
TGTGCCAGCAGTCCGGACTATCAAGAGACCCAGTACTTC
>TRBJ1-1|TRBV5-8|-|-
CASSRGVGANTEAFF
TGTGCCAGCAGCCGCGGAGTTGGGGCGAACACTGAAGCTTTCTTT
>TRBJ1-6|TRBV6-1|-|-
CASSPIRGNSPLHF
TGTGCCAGCAGTCCAATTCGGGGTAATTCACCCCTCCACTTT
>TRBJ2-3|TRBV6-6|-|-
CASSYGGATDTQYF
TGTGCCAGCAGTTACGGGGGGGCCACAGATACGCAGTATTTT
>TRBJ2-1|TRBV27|-|-
CASSLWGGSYNEQFF
TGTGCCAGCAGTTTATGGGGAGGCTCCTACAATGAGCAGTTCTTC
>TRBJ2-3|TRBV5-1|-|-
CASSLEGTWGHTDTQYF
TGCGCCAGCAGCTTGGAGGGTACGTGGGGGCACACAGATACGCAGTATTTT
>TRBJ2-2|TRBV6-1|-|-
CASRTGTFSGELFF
TGTGCCAGCAGAACCGGGACTTTCAGCGGGGAGCTGTTTTTT
>TRBJ1-5|TRBV7-2|-|TRBD1
CASSSQGDQPQHF
TGTGCCAGCAGCTCGCAGGGGGATCAGCCCCAGCATTTT
>TRBJ2-5|TRBV29-1|-|-
CSAESQIGETQYF
TGCAGCGCCGAGTCACAGATTGGGGAGACCCAGTACTTC
>TRBJ1-2|TRBV4-1|-|-
CASSQGLGNYGYTF
TGCGCCAGCAGCCAAGGGCTAGGGAACTATGGCTACACCTTC
>TRBJ1-2|TRBV29-1|-|-
CSGSIGEFGYTF
TGCAGCGGGAGTATTGGGGAATTCGGCTACACCTTC
>TRBJ1-1|TRBV6-1|-|TRBD1
CASSAQGGANTEAFF
TGTGCCAGCAGTGCGCAAGGGGGCGCGAACACTGAAGCTTTCTTT
>TRBJ1-1|TRBV27|-|-
CASSSWGSGAEAFF
TGTGCCAGCAGTTCCTGGGGGAGTGGGGCTGAAGCTTTCTTT
>TRBJ2-1|TRBV4-2|-|TRBD1
CASSQETGAGNNEQFF
TGTGCCAGCAGCCAAGAAACAGGGGCCGGGAACAATGAGCAGTTCTTC
>TRBJ1-2|TRBV7-2|-|TRBD1
CASSRDRGDYGYTF
TGTGCCAGCAGCCGAGACAGGGGAGACTATGGCTACACCTTC